This T cell receptor (beta chain) was captured in a study of cytomegalovirus exposure and HLA in healthy donors. Generated by immunoSEQ multiplex PCR, the TCRdb table keeps only in-frame clones and is missing some. The sample shows about 180,000 clones, around 85% of them seen only once. This clone was recorded once. The same CDR3 is also encoded by other DNA sequences in this sample. From germline, CDR1 is MNHEY and CDR2 SVGAGI. CDR3 length: 13 residues. V lost 6 bases to trimming and J lost 0 bases, with 8 bases between them. Sequences were obtained from PBMCs. The receptor was derived from a young man in good health and CMV-seropositive. The chain links TRBV6-5 to TRBJ1-1, with D possibly TRBD1 on 5 matching bases. The CDR3 is CASSPGMNTEAFF. The CDR3 bases are TGTGCCAGCAGCCCAGGGATGAACACTGAAGCTTTCTTT.